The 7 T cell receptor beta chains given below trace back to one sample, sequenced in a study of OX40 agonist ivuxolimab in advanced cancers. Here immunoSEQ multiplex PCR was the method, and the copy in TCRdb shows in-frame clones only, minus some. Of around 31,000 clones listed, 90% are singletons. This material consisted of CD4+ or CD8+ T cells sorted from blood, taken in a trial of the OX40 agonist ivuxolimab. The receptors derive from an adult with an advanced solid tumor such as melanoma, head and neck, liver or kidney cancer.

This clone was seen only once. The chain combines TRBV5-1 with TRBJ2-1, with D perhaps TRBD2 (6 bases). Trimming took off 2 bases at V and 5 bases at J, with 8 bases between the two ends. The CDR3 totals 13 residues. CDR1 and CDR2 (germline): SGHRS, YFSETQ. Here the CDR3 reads CASSFSGDNEQFF. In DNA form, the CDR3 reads TGCGCCAGCAGCTTCTCGGGAGACAATGAGCAGTTCTTC.

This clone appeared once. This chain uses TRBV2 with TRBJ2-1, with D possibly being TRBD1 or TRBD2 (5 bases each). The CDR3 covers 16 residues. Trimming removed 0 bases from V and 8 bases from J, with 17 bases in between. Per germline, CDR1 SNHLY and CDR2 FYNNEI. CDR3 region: CASSEAFLIGTYEQFF. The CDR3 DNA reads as TGTGCCAGCAGTGAAGCGTTTTTGATCGGGACCTATGAGCAGTTCTTC.

The CDR3 region has the DNA TGTGCCAGCAGTTACAGGGGACCCTACAATGAGCAGTTCTTC. It yields the protein CASSYRGPYNEQFF. The chain links TRBV28 to TRBJ2-1; 7 bases map to TRBD1. The CDR3 has 14 amino acids. Germline loops: CDR1 MDHEN, CDR2 SYDVKM. J gave up 2 bases and V 4 bases, and 2 bases lay outside the gene matches.

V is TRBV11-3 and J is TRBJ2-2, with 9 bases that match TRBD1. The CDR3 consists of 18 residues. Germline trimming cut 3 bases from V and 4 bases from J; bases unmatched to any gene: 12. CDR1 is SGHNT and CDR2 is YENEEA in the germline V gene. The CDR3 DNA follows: TGTGCCAGCAGCTTCCTTATTGGGACAGGGAGCTCCACCGGGGAGCTGTTTTTT. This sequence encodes CASSFLIGTGSSTGELFF.

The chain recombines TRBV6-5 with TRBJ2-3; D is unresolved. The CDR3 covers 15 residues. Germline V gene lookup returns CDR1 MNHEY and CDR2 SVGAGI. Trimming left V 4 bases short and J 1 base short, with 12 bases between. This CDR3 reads CASSSYSRGTDTQYF. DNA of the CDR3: TGTGCCAGCAGTTCCTACTCCCGGGGCACAGATACGCAGTATTTT.

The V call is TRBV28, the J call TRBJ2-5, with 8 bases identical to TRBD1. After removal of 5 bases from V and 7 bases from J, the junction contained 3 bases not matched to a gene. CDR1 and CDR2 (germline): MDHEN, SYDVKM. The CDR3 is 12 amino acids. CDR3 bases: TGTGCCAGCAGTCCCGGGACAGGGACCCAGTACTTC. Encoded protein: CASSPGTGTQYF.

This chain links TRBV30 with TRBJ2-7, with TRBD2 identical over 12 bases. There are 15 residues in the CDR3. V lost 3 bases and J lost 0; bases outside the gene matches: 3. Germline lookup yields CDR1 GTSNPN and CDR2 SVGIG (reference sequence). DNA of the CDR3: TGTGCCTGGAGCGGACTAGCGGGGAGCTCCTACGAGCAGTACTTC. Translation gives CAWSGLAGSSYEQYF.